The clone carrying this TCR beta chain was counted ten times or more. The time point is: pre-sensitization, week 0. As to treatment: therapeutic diphenylcyclopropenone sensitization with weekly scalp DPC. CDR3 length: 13 amino acids. V gave up 5 bases and J gave up 7 bases; unmatched junction bases: 2. The data originate from a study of human T cells and chemical hapten exposure. TCRdb reanalysed the RACE reads using MiXCR and keeps one entry per CDR3 protein. Here the sample spans some 400,000 distinct CDR3 sequences, 4% to 6% being singletons. The chain is built from TRBV12-3 or TRBV12-4 and TRBJ2-2; the match to TRBD1 covers 9 bases. Here the sequenced sample was whole blood, taken in connection with sensitization to the hapten diphenylcyclopropenone (DPC). This clonotype originated in a woman between 45 and 65 years old with alopecia areata. Some clones in this sample may be carry-over from other donors' samples. The CDR3 reads CASSRQGGGELFF. The CDR3 region has the DNA TGTGCCAGCAGTCGACAGGGGGGCGGGGAGCTGTTTTTT.